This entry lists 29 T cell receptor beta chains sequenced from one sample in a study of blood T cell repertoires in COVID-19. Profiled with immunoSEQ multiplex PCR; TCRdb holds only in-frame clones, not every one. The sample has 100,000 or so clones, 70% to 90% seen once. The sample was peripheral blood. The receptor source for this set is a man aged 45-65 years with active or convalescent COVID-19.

The CDR3 nucleotides are TGTGCCAGTAGTATTAATTCGGGGGGCCGCTACACCTTC. Protein: CASSINSGGRYTF. The genes are TRBV19 and TRBJ1-2; D may be TRBD1 (6 bases). In germline, CDR1 is LNHDA, CDR2 SQIVND (reference sequence). This CDR3 is built from 13 residues. V lost 3 bases and J 9 bases, leaving 14 bases between the germline ends.

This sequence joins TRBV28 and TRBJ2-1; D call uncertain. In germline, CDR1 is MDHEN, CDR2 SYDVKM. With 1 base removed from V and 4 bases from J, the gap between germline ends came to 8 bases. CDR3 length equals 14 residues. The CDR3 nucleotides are TGTGCCAGCAGTTTATACTACGGTTACAATGAGCAGTTCTTC. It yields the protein CASSLYYGYNEQFF.

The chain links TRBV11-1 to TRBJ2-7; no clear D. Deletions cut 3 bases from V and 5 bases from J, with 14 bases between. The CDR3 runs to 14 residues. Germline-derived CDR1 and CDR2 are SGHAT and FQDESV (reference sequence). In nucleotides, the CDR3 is TGTGCCAGCAGCTTCGACTCGACCCCGGACGAGCAGTACTTC. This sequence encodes CASSFDSTPDEQYF.

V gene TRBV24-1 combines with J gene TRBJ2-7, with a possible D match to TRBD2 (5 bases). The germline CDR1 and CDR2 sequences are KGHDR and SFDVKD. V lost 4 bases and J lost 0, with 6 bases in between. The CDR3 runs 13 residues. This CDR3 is CATSDDYSYEQYF. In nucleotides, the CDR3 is TGTGCCACCAGTGACGACTACTCCTACGAGCAGTACTTC.

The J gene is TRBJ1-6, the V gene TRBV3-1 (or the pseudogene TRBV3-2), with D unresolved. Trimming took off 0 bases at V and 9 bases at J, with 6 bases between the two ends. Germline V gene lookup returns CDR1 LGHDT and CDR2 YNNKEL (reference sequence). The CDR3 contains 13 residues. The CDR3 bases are TGTGCCAGCAGCCAAGAGTTATCTTCACCCCTCCACTTT. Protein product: CASSQELSSPLHF.

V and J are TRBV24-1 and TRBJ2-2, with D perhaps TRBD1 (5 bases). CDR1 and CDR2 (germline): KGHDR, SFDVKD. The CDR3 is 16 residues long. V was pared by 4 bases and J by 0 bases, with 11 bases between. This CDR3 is CATSDPGHANTGELFF. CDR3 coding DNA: TGTGCCACCAGTGACCCCGGACACGCGAACACCGGGGAGCTGTTTTTT.

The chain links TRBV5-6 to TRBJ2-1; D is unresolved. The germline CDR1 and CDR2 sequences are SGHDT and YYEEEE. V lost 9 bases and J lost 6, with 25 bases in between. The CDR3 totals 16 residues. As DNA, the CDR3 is TGTGCCACATATCGACTTGTAGGAGTTCCTATCAATGAGCAGTTCTTC. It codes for CATYRLVGVPINEQFF.

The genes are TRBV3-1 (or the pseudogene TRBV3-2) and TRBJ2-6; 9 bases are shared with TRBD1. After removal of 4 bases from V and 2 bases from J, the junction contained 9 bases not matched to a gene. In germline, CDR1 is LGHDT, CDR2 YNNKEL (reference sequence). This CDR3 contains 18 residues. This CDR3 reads CASSRPGTGMAGANVLTF. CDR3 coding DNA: TGTGCCAGCAGCCGTCCCGGGACAGGGATGGCTGGGGCCAACGTCCTGACTTTC.

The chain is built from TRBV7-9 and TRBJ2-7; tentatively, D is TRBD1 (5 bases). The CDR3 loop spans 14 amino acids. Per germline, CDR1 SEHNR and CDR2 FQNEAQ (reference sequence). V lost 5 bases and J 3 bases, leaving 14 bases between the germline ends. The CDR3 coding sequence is TGTGCCAGCAGCCTATATGCCAGGGACTACGAGCAGTACTTC. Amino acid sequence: CASSLYARDYEQYF.

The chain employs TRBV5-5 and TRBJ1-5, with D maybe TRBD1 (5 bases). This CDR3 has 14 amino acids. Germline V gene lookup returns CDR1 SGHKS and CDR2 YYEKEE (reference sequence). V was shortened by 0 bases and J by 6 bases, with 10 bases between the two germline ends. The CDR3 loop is CASSLDRRGQPQHF. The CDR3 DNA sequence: TGTGCCAGCAGCTTGGACAGGCGAGGTCAGCCCCAGCATTTT.

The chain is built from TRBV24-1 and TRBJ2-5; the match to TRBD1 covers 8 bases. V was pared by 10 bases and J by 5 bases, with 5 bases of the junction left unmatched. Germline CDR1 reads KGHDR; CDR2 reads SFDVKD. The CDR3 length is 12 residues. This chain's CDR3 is CATAGGEETQYF. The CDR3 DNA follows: TGTGCCACGGCAGGGGGCGAGGAGACCCAGTACTTC.

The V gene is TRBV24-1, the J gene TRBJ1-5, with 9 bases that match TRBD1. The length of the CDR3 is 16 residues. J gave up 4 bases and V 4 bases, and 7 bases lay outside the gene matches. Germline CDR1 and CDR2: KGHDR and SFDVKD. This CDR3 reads CATSDPGQGQNQPQHF. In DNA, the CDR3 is TGTGCCACCAGTGACCCGGGACAGGGTCAAAATCAGCCCCAGCATTTT.

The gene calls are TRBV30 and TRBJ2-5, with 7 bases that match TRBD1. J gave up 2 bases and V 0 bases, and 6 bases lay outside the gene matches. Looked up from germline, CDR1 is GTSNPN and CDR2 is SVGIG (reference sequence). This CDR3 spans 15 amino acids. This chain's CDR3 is CAWSVMTGLQETQYF. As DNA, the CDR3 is TGTGCCTGGAGTGTAATGACAGGGCTACAAGAGACCCAGTACTTC.

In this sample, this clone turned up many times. The CDR3 coding sequence is TGCGCCAGCAGTGAAGCAGGGGCGAACACTGAAGCTTTCTTT. Translation: CASSEAGANTEAFF. V is TRBV10-1 and J is TRBJ1-1; TRBD1 might be the D (6 bases). The CDR3 consists of 14 residues. The V and J ends lost 3 bases and 1 base respectively, with 9 bases between them. Germline loops: CDR1 WNHNN, CDR2 SYGVQD (reference sequence).

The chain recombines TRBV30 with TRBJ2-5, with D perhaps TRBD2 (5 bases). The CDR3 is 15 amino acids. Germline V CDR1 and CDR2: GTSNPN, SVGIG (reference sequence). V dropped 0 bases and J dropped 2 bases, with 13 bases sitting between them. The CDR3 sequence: CAWSVFIGSQETQYF. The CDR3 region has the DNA TGTGCCTGGAGTGTATTCATTGGGAGTCAAGAGACCCAGTACTTC.

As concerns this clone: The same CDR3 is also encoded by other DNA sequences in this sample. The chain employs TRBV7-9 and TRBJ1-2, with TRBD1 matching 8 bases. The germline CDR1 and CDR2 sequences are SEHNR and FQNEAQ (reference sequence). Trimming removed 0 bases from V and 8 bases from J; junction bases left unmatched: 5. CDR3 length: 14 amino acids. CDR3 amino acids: CASSLAQGAEGYTF. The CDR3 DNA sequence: TGTGCCAGCAGCTTAGCGCAGGGGGCGGAAGGCTACACCTTC.

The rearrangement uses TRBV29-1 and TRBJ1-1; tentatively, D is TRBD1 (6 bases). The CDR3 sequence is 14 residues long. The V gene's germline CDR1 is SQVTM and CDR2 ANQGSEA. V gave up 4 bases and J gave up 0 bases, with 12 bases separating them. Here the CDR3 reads CSVVRGFLNTEAFF. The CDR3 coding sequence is TGCAGCGTTGTAAGGGGGTTTTTGAACACTGAAGCTTTCTTT.

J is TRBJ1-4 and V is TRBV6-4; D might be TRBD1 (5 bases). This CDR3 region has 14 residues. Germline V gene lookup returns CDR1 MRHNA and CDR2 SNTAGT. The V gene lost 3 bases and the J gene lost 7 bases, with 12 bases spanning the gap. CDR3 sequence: CASSDGGWTEKLFF. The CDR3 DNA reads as TGTGCCAGCAGTGATGGGGGGTGGACTGAAAAACTGTTTTTT.

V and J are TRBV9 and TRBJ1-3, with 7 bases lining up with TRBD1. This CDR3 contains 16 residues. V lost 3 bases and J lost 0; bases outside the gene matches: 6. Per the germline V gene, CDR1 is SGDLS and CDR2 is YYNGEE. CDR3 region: CASSATDRASGNTIYF. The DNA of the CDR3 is TGTGCCAGCAGCGCTACTGACAGGGCCTCTGGAAACACCATATATTTT. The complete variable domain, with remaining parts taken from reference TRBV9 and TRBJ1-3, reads DSGVTQTPKHLITATGQRVTLRCSPRSGDLSVYWYQQSLDQGLQFLIQYYNGEERAKGNILERFSAQQFPDLHSELNLSSLELGDSALYFCASSATDRASGNTIYFGEGSWLTVV.

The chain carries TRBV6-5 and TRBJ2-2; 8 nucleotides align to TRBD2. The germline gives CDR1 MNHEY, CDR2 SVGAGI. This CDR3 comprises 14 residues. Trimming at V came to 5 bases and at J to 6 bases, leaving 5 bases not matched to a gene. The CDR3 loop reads CASSSGRSAGELFF. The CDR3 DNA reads TGTGCCAGCAGTAGCGGGAGAAGCGCCGGGGAGCTGTTTTTT.

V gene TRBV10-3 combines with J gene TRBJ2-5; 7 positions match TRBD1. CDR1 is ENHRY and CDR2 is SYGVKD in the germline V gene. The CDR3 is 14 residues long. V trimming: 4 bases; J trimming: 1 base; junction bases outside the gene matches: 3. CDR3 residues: CAISGDSSQETQYF. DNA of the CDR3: TGTGCCATCAGTGGGGACAGCAGCCAAGAGACCCAGTACTTC.

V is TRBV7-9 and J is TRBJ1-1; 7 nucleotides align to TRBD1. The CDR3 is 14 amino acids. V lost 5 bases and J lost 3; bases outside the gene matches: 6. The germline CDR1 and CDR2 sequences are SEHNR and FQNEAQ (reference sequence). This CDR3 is CASSDGTEDTEAFF. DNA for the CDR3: TGTGCCAGCAGCGATGGGACAGAAGACACTGAAGCTTTCTTT.

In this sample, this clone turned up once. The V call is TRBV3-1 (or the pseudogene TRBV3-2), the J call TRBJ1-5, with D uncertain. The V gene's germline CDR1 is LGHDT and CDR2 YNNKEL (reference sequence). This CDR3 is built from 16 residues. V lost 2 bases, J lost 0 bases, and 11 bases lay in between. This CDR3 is CASSQFFGDSNQPQHF. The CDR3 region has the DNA TGTGCCAGCAGCCAATTTTTCGGGGATAGCAATCAGCCCCAGCATTTT.

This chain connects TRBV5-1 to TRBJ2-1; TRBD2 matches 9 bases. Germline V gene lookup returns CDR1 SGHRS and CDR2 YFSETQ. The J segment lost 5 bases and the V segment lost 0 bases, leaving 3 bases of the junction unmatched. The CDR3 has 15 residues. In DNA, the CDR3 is TGCGCCAGCAGCTTGGGACTAGCGGAGGACAATGAGCAGTTCTTC. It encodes CASSLGLAEDNEQFF.

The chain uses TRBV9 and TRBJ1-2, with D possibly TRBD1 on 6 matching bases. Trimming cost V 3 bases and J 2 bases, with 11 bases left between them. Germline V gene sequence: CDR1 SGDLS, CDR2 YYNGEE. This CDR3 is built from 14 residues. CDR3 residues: CASSEGRGNYGYTF. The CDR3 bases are TGTGCCAGCAGCGAGGGTAGGGGGAACTATGGCTACACCTTC. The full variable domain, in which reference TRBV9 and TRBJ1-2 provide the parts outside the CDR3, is DSGVTQTPKHLITATGQRVTLRCSPRSGDLSVYWYQQSLDQGLQFLIQYYNGEERAKGNILERFSAQQFPDLHSELNLSSLELGDSALYFCASSEGRGNYGYTFGSGTRLTVV.

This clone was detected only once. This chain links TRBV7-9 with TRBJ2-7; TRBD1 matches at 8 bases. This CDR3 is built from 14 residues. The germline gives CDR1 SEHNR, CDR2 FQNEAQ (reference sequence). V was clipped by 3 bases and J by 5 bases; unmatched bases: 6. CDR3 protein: CASSFGQGRNEQYF. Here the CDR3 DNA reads TGTGCCAGCAGCTTCGGACAGGGTCGAAACGAGCAGTACTTC.

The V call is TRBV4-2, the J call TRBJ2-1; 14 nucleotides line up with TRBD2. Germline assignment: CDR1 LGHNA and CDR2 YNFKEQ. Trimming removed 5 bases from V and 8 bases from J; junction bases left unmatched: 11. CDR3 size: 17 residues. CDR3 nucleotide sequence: TGTGCCAGCAGCGAGGGACTAGCGGGAGTCACCGGGGATGAGCAGTTCTTC. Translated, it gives CASSEGLAGVTGDEQFF.

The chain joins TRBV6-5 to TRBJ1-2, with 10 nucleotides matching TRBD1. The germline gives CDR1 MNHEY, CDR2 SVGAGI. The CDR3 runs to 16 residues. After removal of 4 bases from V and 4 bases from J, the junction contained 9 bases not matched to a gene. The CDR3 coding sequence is TGTGCCAGCAGTTTGTCAAATGGACAGGGGGGCTATGGCTACACCTTC. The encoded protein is CASSLSNGQGGYGYTF.

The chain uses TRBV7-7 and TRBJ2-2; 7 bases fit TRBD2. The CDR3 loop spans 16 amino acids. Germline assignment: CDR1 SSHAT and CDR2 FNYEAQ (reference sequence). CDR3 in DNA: TGTGCTAGCGGCGAAGGTTCGGGGGGTTATACCGGGGAGCTGTTTTTT. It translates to CASGEGSGGYTGELFF.